This entry lists 8 T cell receptor beta chains sequenced from one sample in a study of identical twins. TCRdb re-called the 5' RACE reads with MiXCR, one entry per CDR3 protein. The sample lists 550,000 to 800,000 distinct CDR3 sequences, about 7.1% seen once, with about 1.6% in the top ten. Separately, the same data were catalogued under a study of yellow fever vaccine responses in identical twins.

The sequenced material came from PBMCs. Receptors were obtained from a young woman in good health.

In its sample, this clonotype was seen many times. The V gene is TRBV7-2, the J gene TRBJ1-5; unclear D gene. Trimming left V 2 bases short and J 7 bases short, with 12 bases between. The CDR3 runs to 14 residues. CDR1 and CDR2 (germline): SGHTA, FQGNSA. In DNA, the CDR3 is TGTGCCAGCAGCTTAAAGGGAATTGGACAGCCCCAGCATTTT. This encodes CASSLKGIGQPQHF.

This clonotype was observed a handful of times. The J gene is TRBJ2-2, the V gene TRBV7-8; 8 bases match TRBD1. Looked up from germline, CDR1 is SGHVS and CDR2 is FQNEAQ. J lost 3 bases, V lost 5 bases, and 8 bases had no gene match. This CDR3 spans 16 amino acids. CDR3 DNA: TGTGCCAGCAGCGACGACAGGGGAGGTGACACCGGGGAGCTGTTTTTT. This sequence encodes CASSDDRGGDTGELFF.

J is TRBJ2-7 and V is TRBV29-1; 11 nucleotides agree with TRBD2. Per the germline V gene, CDR1 is SQVTM and CDR2 is ANQGSEA. The junction had 4 bases not matched to a gene; V was cut back by 5 bases and J by 4 bases. The CDR3 length is 13 residues. The CDR3 sequence: CSVRLAGSYEQYF. For the CDR3, the DNA is TGCAGCGTTCGACTAGCGGGAAGTTACGAGCAGTACTTC.

The chain links TRBV2 to TRBJ2-2; 8 bases are shared with TRBD1. Germline values: CDR1 SNHLY, CDR2 FYNNEI. CDR3 size: 15 residues. V lost 2 bases, J lost 7 bases, and 6 bases stayed unmatched. The CDR3 nucleotides are TGTGCCAGCAGTGAAAGTCAGGGGGCGATCGGGGAGCTGTTTTTT. It translates to CASSESQGAIGELFF.

The DNA of the CDR3 is TGTGCCAGCAGCTTCTTATACTTAACTCGGGGTCCCCCCTACGAGCAGTACGTC. This encodes CASSFLYLTRGPPYEQYV. The J gene is TRBJ2-7, the V gene TRBV5-5; the D gene is possibly TRBD2 (5 bases). This CDR3 has 18 amino acids. The germline V gene encodes CDR1 SGHKS and CDR2 YYEKEE (reference sequence). V lost 2 bases and J 2 bases, leaving 23 bases between the germline ends.

This clonotype has ten or more counts. This chain connects TRBV10-3 to TRBJ2-1, with D perhaps assigned TRBD1 or TRBD2 (5 bases each). CDR3 length: 14 residues. The ends were cut back, 4 bases at V and 8 bases at J, with 15 bases in the middle. Germline values: CDR1 ENHRY, CDR2 SYGVKD. The DNA for the CDR3 is TGTGCCATCAGTGTCAAACTCGGGACGGATGAGCAGTTCTTC. It codes for CAISVKLGTDEQFF.

This clonotype appeared many times. A junction boundary mismatches the germline segment, possibly from a read error. The chain has TRBV6-5 and TRBJ1-5; perhaps TRBD1 as D (6 bases). This CDR3 is 17 amino acids long. Germline-derived CDR1 and CDR2 are MNHEY and SVGAGI. This CDR3 reads CTSSYEVTGDSNQPQHF. In DNA form, the CDR3 reads TGTACCAGCAGTTACGAGGTGACAGGAGATAGCAATCAGCCCCAGCATTTT.

The V call is TRBV5-1, the J call TRBJ1-4; D gene ambiguous. The length of the CDR3 is 15 residues. V was pared by 0 bases and J by 7 bases, with 13 bases between. Germline CDR1 SGHRS, CDR2 YFSETQ. The CDR3 DNA is TGCGCCAGCAGCTTGGATGGCCCCCCGGCTGAAAAACTGTTTTTT. Its translation: CASSLDGPPAEKLFF.